This T cell receptor beta chain originates from a study of post-analysis software for immune sequencing data. As for the study in general: In terms of disease course, relapsing-remitting, secondary progressive and progressive-relapsing multiple sclerosis were included.

Findings and limits, study-wide: Strong co-clustering by F measure was seen for same-batch samples. Diversity measured as normalized Chao1 was significantly lower in multiple sclerosis patients than in controls. About 5 TRBV segments were more frequent in patients than controls; TRBV5-6, TRBV5-1 and TRBV20-1 belonged to this group.

The CDR3 extends over 12 amino acids. In germline, CDR1 is MNHEY, CDR2 SMNVEV (reference sequence). V lost 8 bases to trimming and J lost 4 bases, with 11 bases between them. Comment on this clonotype: The antigen remains unidentified.

Carried by the TCR beta cDNA libraries were unique molecular identifiers. Approximately 450,000 cDNA molecules were recovered from an input of about 0.9 to 11 million T cells. In TCRdb, the PCR reads were re-called with MiXCR into one record per CDR3 protein. The sample holds 750,000 to 900,000 distinct CDR3 sequences, 46% seen once. This chain links TRBV27 with TRBJ2-5, with D uncertain. The sequencing input was blood. This sequence was found in a girl aged 10-17 years with multiple sclerosis. This chain's CDR3 is CASGQTGETQYF. CDR3 in DNA: TGTGCCAGCGGGCAGACGGGAGAGACCCAGTACTTC.